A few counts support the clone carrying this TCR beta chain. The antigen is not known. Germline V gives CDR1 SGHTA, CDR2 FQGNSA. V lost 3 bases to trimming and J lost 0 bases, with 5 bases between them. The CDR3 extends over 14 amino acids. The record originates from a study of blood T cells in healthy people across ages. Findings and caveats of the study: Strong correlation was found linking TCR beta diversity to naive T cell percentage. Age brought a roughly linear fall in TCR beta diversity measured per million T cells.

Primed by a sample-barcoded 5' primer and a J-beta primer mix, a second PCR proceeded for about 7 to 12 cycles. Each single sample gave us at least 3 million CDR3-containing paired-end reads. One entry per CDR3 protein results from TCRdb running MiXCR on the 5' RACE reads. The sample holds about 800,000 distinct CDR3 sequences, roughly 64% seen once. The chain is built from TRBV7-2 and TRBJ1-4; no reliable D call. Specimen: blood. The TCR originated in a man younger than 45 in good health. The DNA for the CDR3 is TGTGCCAGCAGCTTTCAAGCAACTAATGAAAAACTGTTTTTT. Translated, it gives CASSFQATNEKLFF.